Only one count was recorded for the clone carrying this T cell receptor (beta chain). This sample was taken from a study of cytomegalovirus exposure and HLA in healthy donors. The CDR3 runs 14 residues. Trimming cost V 2 bases and J 6 bases, with 11 bases left between them. CDR1 and CDR2 (germline): SGHTA, FQGNSA. Vbeta (60) and Jbeta (13) primers were used in the PCR. Assay used: immunoSEQ multiplex PCR; TCRdb lists only in-frame clones, some missing. The data hold roughly 170,000 clones, with 65% to 85% observed a single time. This clonotype was obtained from a woman younger than 35 in good health and CMV-seronegative. The sequenced sample consisted of PBMCs. V gene TRBV7-2 combines with J gene TRBJ1-5, with a tentative D call TRBD1 (6 bases). The CDR3 DNA is TGTGCCAGCAGCTTAAACAGGGCAACTCAGCCCCAGCATTTT. Its translation is CASSLNRATQPQHF.